Listed here are 25 T cell receptor beta chains from one sample, sequenced in a study of blood T cells in healthy people across ages. Next came a second PCR, run for about 7 to 12 cycles, which used a sample-barcoded 5' primer along with a J-beta primer mix. TCRdb reanalysed the 5' RACE reads using MiXCR and keeps one entry per CDR3 protein. The top ten clones hold under 4.5% of a sample with some 560,000 distinct CDR3 sequences, roughly a quarter of them seen once. This sample also appeared in a second study, on T cells of mothers and their children.

The sequenced sample was blood. These receptors were taken from a boy aged 2-9 years in good health.

The chain carries TRBV11-2 and TRBJ1-1; 7 bases line up with TRBD1. The CDR3 length is 16 residues. The germline CDR1 and CDR2 sequences are SGHAT and FQNNGV. V lost 4 bases, J lost 1 base, and 9 bases stayed unmatched. For the CDR3, the DNA is TGTGCCAGCAGCTCCGTCCTACAGGGGTCGAACACTGAAGCTTTCTTT. The encoded protein is CASSSVLQGSNTEAFF.

The chain employs TRBV27 and TRBJ2-7; either TRBD1 or TRBD2 may fit D (5 bases each). The CDR3 spans 15 residues. Germline assignment: CDR1 MNHEY and CDR2 SMNVEV (reference sequence). The V end was cut by 10 bases, the J end by 2 bases, with 21 bases between. CDR3 coding DNA: TGTGCCACCGATTTGTGCCGGGACCAACCCTACGAGCAGTACTTC. Translating it yields CATDLCRDQPYEQYF.

This clonotype was observed a handful of times. The chain joins TRBV29-1 to TRBJ2-5; 7 bases fit TRBD1. The J call may be wrong; the DNA end is better matched by TRBJ2-7. Germline V gives CDR1 SQVTM, CDR2 ANQGSEA. The length of the CDR3 is 13 residues. The CDR3 nucleotides are TGCAGCGTGGCAGACAGGGACTCCTACGAGCAGTACTTC. Translating gives CSVADRDSYEQYF.

The chain's CDR3 is CASRLGADYEQYF. The CDR3 nucleotides are TGTGCCAGCAGGTTGGGCGCAGACTACGAGCAGTACTTC. This chain joins TRBV6-1 and TRBJ2-7; D not certain. CDR3 length equals 13 residues. CDR1 is MNHNS, CDR2 SASEGT, per germline. Trimming shortened V by 6 bases and J by 3 bases, and 12 bases separated the two germline ends.

This clonotype was observed a few times. An end of the junction does not agree with germline; a read error may underlie this. J is TRBJ2-5 and V is TRBV9; a weak D match, TRBD1 (5 bases). CDR1 is SGDLS and CDR2 is YYNGEE in the germline V gene. The CDR3 covers 13 residues. The CDR3 DNA reads TGTGCCAGCAGCGTTGACAGATACAATGAGCAGCTCTTC. Residues: CASSVDRYNEQLF.

This clonotype came up a few times. DNA of the CDR3: TGTGCCAGCAGCCTTTGGGGGGAGCGCGAGCAGTACTTC. It codes for CASSLWGEREQYF. This chain connects TRBV3-1 to TRBJ2-7, with D tentatively TRBD2 (6 bases). The CDR3 is made up of 13 amino acids. The V gene's germline CDR1 is LGHDT and CDR2 YNNKEL (reference sequence). The germline V and J ends were trimmed by 4 bases and 6 bases, with 13 bases remaining between them.

In its sample, this clonotype was seen a few times. V is TRBV3-1 and J is TRBJ2-7; 8 bases agree with TRBD1. This CDR3 is built from 16 residues. V trimming: 4 bases; J trimming: 2 bases; junction bases outside the gene matches: 10. CDR1 is LGHDT, CDR2 YNNKEL, per germline (reference sequence). CDR3 residues: CASSPNPGDRPYEQYF. CDR3 in DNA: TGTGCCAGCAGCCCAAACCCGGGGGACAGGCCCTACGAGCAGTACTTC.

This clonotype was seen repeatedly, ten times or more. V is TRBV10-2 and J is TRBJ2-5, with a tentative D call TRBD1 (5 bases). Germline-derived CDR1 and CDR2 are WSHSY and SAAADI. Trimming removed 5 bases at V and 3 bases at J, with 10 bases between. The CDR3 runs to 13 residues. This CDR3 is CASSLRGKETQYF. The CDR3 DNA sequence: TGCGCCAGCAGTCTAAGGGGAAAAGAGACCCAGTACTTC.

This clonotype was counted between two and nine times. The V call is TRBV5-1, the J call TRBJ2-5; D tentatively reads TRBD1 or TRBD2 (5 bases each). The J call could be wrong; TRBJ2-7 is a better fit for the DNA end. Germline-derived CDR1 and CDR2 are SGHRS and YFSETQ. This CDR3 contains 15 residues. As DNA, the CDR3 is TGCGCCAGCAGCTTGGGTGACGGGGCTATCCACGAGCAGTACTTC. The encoded protein is CASSLGDGAIHEQYF.

The chain carries TRBV12-3 or TRBV12-4 and TRBJ2-7, with D perhaps matching TRBD1 (6 bases). The CDR3 is made up of 14 amino acids. Trimming pared 6 bases from V and 2 bases from J, leaving 14 bases between. CDR3 in amino acids: CASSSSSGAYEQYF. CDR3 nucleotides: TGTGCCAGCAGCTCATCATCAGGGGCCTACGAGCAGTACTTC.

This clonotype was seen a handful of times. This chain uses TRBV5-1 with TRBJ1-4; TRBD1 might be the D (5 bases). Between the trimmed V and J ends, which lost 6 bases and 3 bases, there was a span of 15 bases. The CDR3 is 15 amino acids. CDR1 and CDR2 from the germline V gene are SGHRS and YFSETQ. For the CDR3, the DNA is TGCGCCAGCAAAGTCAGGGATCAGTCTAATGAAAAACTGTTTTTT. This gives the protein CASKVRDQSNEKLFF. The full variable domain, its missing parts supplied by reference TRBV5-1 and TRBJ1-4, is KAGVTQTPRYLIKTRGQQVTLSCSPISGHRSVSWYQQTPGQGLQFLFEYFSETQRNKGNFPGRFSGRQFSNSRSEMNVSTLELGDSALYLCASKVRDQSNEKLFFGSGTQLSVL.

V and J are TRBV5-1 and TRBJ2-6, with D perhaps TRBD2 (5 bases). Germline-derived CDR1 and CDR2 are SGHRS and YFSETQ. The CDR3 consists of 19 residues. V was cut by 0 bases and J by 2 bases, with 18 bases left in between. DNA for the CDR3: TGCGCCAGCAGCTTGGCCCCGGCGGGCAGAACTGCTGGGGCCAACGTCCTGACTTTC. Amino acid sequence: CASSLAPAGRTAGANVLTF.

This clonotype was recorded a few times. The CDR3 sequence is CASSLPGTVGIYEQYF. DNA of the CDR3: TGTGCCAGCAGCTTACCAGGGACCGTAGGTATTTACGAGCAGTACTTC. This chain connects TRBV12-3 or TRBV12-4 to TRBJ2-7; D possibly uses TRBD1 or TRBD2 (5 bases each). V shed 6 bases and J shed 4 bases, with 22 bases lying between them. The length of the CDR3 is 16 residues.

The genes are TRBV2 and TRBJ2-7, with D perhaps matching TRBD1 (6 bases). Trimming removed 10 bases at V and 2 bases at J, with 15 bases between. CDR3 length: 13 amino acids. Germline lookup yields CDR1 SNHLY and CDR2 FYNNEI. The DNA for the CDR3 is TGTGCCAACAAGGAGGACAGAGCCTACGAGCAGTACTTC. Translation: CANKEDRAYEQYF.

This clonotype was counted between two and nine times. The chain carries TRBV7-2 and TRBJ1-6; TRBD1 matches at 7 bases. In germline, CDR1 is SGHTA, CDR2 FQGNSA. This CDR3 contains 15 residues. V was pared by 1 base and J by 9 bases, with 6 bases of the junction left unmatched. The CDR3 region has the DNA TGTGCCAGCAGCTTAGGACAGGGCCGTGTTTCACCCCTCCACTTT. Its translation is CASSLGQGRVSPLHF.

The V and J genes are TRBV10-3 and TRBJ2-3; D is unclear. Trimming shortened V by 0 bases and J by 4 bases, and 8 bases separated the two germline ends. The CDR3 has 14 amino acids. CDR1 and CDR2 (germline): ENHRY, SYGVKD. Here the CDR3 reads CAISESWAADTQYF. CDR3 coding DNA: TGTGCCATCAGTGAGTCTTGGGCAGCAGATACGCAGTATTTT.

This clonotype has a handful of counts. This chain connects TRBV30 to TRBJ1-6; D is unresolved. Germline CDR1 GTSNPN, CDR2 SVGIG (reference sequence). The CDR3 runs to 12 residues. The V end was cut by 4 bases, the J end by 6 bases, with 7 bases between. CDR3: CAWIRGNSPLHF. The CDR3 DNA follows: TGTGCCTGGATCCGGGGTAATTCACCCCTCCACTTT.

The CDR3 DNA sequence: TGTGCCAGCAGCCTAAGTCGAGCGGGCGCCGGTTTGGATGAGCAGTTCTTC. Translating gives CASSLSRAGAGLDEQFF. The rearrangement uses TRBV7-2 and TRBJ2-5; a weak D match, TRBD2 (6 bases). The J call is uncertain, as TRBJ2-1 better fits the DNA end. Germline V gives CDR1 SGHTA, CDR2 FQGNSA. This CDR3 contains 17 residues.

This clonotype was detected a few times. The rearrangement uses TRBV27 and TRBJ1-6, with TRBD1 as a possible D gene (6 bases). Trimming left V 2 bases short and J 10 bases short, with 18 bases between. There are 16 residues in the CDR3. Germline CDR1 and CDR2: MNHEY and SMNVEV (reference sequence). The DNA of the CDR3 is TGTGCCAGCAGTTTAAAGCCCCAGGGGATAAGGTCACCCCTCCACTTT. It specifies CASSLKPQGIRSPLHF.

This clonotype was detected only a few times. The rearrangement links TRBV7-2 to TRBJ2-5; 9 bases line up with TRBD2. Gene TRBJ2-7 matches the end of the DNA better, so the J call may be wrong. This CDR3 comprises 16 residues. CDR1 is SGHTA, CDR2 FQGNSA, per germline. The CDR3: CASSVSSGTSSYEQYF. CDR3 in DNA: TGTGCCAGCAGCGTCTCTAGCGGGACGAGCTCCTACGAGCAGTACTTC.

This clonotype has a handful of counts. The chain carries TRBV5-1 and TRBJ2-1; a possible D gene is TRBD2 (5 bases). The V gene lost 0 bases and the J gene lost 7 bases, with 20 bases spanning the gap. Germline V gene lookup returns CDR1 SGHRS and CDR2 YFSETQ. The CDR3 runs 17 residues. The CDR3 here is CASSLDGGLLNGNEQFF. The CDR3 nucleotides read TGCGCCAGCAGCTTGGATGGAGGACTCCTCAACGGGAATGAGCAGTTCTTC.

This sequence joins TRBV6-6 and TRBJ1-2; D is uncertain. In germline, CDR1 is MNHNY, CDR2 SVGAGI (reference sequence). V shed 5 bases and J shed 3 bases, with 16 bases lying between them. The CDR3 extends over 15 amino acids. The CDR3 spells CASSRRGWYDYGYTF. As DNA, the CDR3 is TGTGCCAGCAGTAGACGGGGTTGGTACGACTATGGCTACACCTTC.

This chain uses TRBV5-1 with TRBJ2-1; D call uncertain. The J call could be wrong; TRBJ2-7 is a better fit for the DNA end. CDR1 and CDR2 (germline): SGHRS, YFSETQ. The CDR3 contains 14 residues. The CDR3 loop reads CASSFDRSSYEQYF. The CDR3 DNA sequence: TGCGCCAGCAGCTTCGACCGGAGCTCCTACGAGCAGTACTTC.

V usage is TRBV6-5 and J usage is TRBJ1-2; 8 bases are shared with TRBD1. The CDR3 is 15 amino acids. Germline trimming cut 5 bases from V and 4 bases from J; bases unmatched to any gene: 9. Germline loops: CDR1 MNHEY, CDR2 SVGAGI. In nucleotides, the CDR3 is TGTGCCAGCAGTGCCAGACAGGGGATATCCTATGGCTACACCTTC. Residues: CASSARQGISYGYTF.

The chain links TRBV12-3 or TRBV12-4 to TRBJ2-7; D not certain. This CDR3 comprises 12 residues. The V end was cut by 6 bases, the J end by 5 bases, with 11 bases between. The CDR3: CASSPGSHEQYF. The CDR3 coding sequence is TGTGCCAGCAGCCCCGGATCCCACGAGCAGTACTTC.